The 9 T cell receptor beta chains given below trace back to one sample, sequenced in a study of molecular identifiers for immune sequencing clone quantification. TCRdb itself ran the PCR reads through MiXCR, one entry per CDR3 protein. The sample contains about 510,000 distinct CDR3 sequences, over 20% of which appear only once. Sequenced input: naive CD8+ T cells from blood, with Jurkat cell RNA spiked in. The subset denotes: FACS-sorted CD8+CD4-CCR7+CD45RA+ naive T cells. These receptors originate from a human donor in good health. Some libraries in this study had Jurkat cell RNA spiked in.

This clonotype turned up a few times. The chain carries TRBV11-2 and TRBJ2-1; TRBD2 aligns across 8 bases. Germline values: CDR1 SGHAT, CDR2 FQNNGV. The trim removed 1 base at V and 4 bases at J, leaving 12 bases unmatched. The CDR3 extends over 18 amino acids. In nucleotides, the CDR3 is TGTGCCAGCAGCTTAGTTTTAACGGGGGGGCGGATTTACAATGAGCAGTTCTTC. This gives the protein CASSLVLTGGRIYNEQFF.

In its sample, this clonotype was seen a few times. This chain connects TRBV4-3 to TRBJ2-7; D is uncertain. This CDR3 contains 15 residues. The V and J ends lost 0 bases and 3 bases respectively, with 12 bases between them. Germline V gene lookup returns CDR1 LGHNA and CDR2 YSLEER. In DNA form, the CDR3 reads TGCGCCAGCAGCCAAGATCCGGAACATGTCTACGAGCAGTACTTC. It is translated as CASSQDPEHVYEQYF.

Here the CDR3 DNA reads TGCAGTGCCCTTCTTAGGACAGGGGACCAGCCCCAGCATTTT. It translates to CSALLRTGDQPQHF. The V call is TRBV20-1, the J call TRBJ1-5; 9 bases are shared with TRBD1. The CDR3 runs to 14 residues. The ends lost 6 bases at V and 7 bases at J; junction bases unmatched: 10. CDR1 and CDR2 from the germline V gene are DFQATT and SNEGSKA (reference sequence).

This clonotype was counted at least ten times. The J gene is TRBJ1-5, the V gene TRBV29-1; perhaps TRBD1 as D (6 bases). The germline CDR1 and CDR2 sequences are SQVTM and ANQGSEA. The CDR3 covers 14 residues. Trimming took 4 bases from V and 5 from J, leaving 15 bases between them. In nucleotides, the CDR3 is TGCAGCGTTGGGATGGACAGCTCGGATCAGCCCCAGCATTTT. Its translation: CSVGMDSSDQPQHF.

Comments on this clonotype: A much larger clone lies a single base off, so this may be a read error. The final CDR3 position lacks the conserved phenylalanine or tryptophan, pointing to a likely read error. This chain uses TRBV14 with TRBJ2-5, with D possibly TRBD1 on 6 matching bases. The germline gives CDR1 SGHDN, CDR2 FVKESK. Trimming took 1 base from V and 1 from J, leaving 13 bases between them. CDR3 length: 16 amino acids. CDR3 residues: CASSQVDREPQETQYS. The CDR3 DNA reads TGTGCCAGCAGCCAAGTGGACAGAGAGCCCCAAGAGACCCAGTACTCC.

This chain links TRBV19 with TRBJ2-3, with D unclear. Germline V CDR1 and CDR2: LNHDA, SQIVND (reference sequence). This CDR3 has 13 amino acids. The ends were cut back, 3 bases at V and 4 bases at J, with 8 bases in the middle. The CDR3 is CASSIFSADTQYF. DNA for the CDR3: TGTGCCAGTAGTATTTTTTCTGCAGATACGCAGTATTTT. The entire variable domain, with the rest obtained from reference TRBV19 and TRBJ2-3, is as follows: DGGITQSPKYLFRKEGQNVTLSCEQNLNHDAMYWYRQDPGQGLRLIYYSQIVNDFQKGDIAEGYSVSREKKESFPLTVTSAQKNPTAFYLCASSIFSADTQYFGPGTRLTVL.

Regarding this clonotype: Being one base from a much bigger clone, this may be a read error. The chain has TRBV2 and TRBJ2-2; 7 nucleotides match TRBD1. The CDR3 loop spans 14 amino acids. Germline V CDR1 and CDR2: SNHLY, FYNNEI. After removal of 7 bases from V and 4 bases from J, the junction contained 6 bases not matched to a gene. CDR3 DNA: TGTGCCAGCATCGAGACAGGGATCACCGGGGAGCTGTTTTTT. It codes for CASIETGITGELFF.

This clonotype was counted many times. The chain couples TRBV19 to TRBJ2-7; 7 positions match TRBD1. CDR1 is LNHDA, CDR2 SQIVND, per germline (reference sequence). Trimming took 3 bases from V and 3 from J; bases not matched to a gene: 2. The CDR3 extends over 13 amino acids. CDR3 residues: CASSIGQDYEQYF. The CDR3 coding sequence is TGTGCCAGTAGTATTGGACAGGACTACGAGCAGTACTTC.

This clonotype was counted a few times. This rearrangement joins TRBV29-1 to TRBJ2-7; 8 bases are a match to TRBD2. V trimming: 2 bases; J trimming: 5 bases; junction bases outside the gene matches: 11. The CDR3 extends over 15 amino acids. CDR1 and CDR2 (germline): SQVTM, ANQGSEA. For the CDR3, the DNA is TGCAGCGTTGAATATAGGGCGGGAGGACGCAACGAGCAGTACTTC. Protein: CSVEYRAGGRNEQYF.